Reported below is one T cell receptor (beta chain). Per the authors' pipeline: Amplification from reference gene primers served as the basis for estimated nucleated cell counts. The repertoire was sequenced with immunoSEQ multiplex PCR; TCRdb's copy has only in-frame clones and lacks some. The DNA was the basis for D and trimming; V, J and clone size are from that table. The table lists roughly 90,000 clones, around 90% of them singletons, with 4.5% to 5.5% in the top ten. This CDR3 contains 13 residues. Germline V gene lookup returns CDR1 SGHAT and CDR2 FQNNGV. V lost 6 bases and J lost 9, with 15 bases in between. This entry belongs to a study of blood T cell repertoires in COVID-19. The wider study: The United States, Italy and Spain were the sources of the acute and convalescent COVID-19 samples.

Sequencing was carried out using peripheral blood. V and J are TRBV11-2 and TRBJ2-1; possibly TRBD1 for D (6 bases). This clonotype originated in a man aged 40-55 years with acute or convalescent COVID-19. In DNA form, the CDR3 reads TGTGCCAGCAGTTCCCACAGGGAAGGTGAGCAGTTCTTC. Translating it yields CASSSHREGEQFF.